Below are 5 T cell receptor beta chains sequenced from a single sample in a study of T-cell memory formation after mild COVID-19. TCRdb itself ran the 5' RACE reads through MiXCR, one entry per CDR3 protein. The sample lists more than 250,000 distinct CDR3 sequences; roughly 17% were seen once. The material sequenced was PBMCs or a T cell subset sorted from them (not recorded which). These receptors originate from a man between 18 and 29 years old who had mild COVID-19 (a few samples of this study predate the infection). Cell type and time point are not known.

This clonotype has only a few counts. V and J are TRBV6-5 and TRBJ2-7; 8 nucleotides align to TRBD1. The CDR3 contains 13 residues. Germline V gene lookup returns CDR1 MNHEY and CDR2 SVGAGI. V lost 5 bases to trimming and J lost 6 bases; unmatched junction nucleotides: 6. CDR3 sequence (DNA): TGTGCCAGCAGTCACAGGACAGGGTCCGAGCAGTACGTC. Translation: CASSHRTGSEQYV.

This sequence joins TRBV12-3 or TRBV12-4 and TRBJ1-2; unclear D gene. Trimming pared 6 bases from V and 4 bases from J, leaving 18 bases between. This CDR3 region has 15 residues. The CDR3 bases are TGTGCCAGCAGGTCCAGCGACGGCCACGCCTATGGCTACACCTTC. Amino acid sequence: CASRSSDGHAYGYTF.

This CDR3 reads CASSYPGTGDYNEQFF. The DNA for the CDR3 is TGTGCCAGCAGTTACCCGGGGACAGGGGATTACAATGAGCAGTTCTTC. The gene calls are TRBV6-5 and TRBJ2-1; 10 bases match TRBD1. Germline V CDR1 and CDR2: MNHEY, SVGAGI. CDR3 length: 16 residues. With V trimmed by 2 bases and J by 4 bases, 5 bases remained unmatched.

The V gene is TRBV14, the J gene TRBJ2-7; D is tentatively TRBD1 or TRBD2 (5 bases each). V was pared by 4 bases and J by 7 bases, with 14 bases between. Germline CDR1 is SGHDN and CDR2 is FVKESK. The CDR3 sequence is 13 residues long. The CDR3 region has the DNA TGTGCCAGCAGCCTAAGACCGGGACCTGAGCAGTACGTC. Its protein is CASSLRPGPEQYV.

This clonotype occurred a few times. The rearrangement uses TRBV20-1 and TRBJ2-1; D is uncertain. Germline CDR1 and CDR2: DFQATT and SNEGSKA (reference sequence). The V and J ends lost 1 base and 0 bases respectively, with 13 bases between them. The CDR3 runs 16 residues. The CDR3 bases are TGCAGTGCTAGAGGTGTGGGGTTTAGCTCCTACAATGAGCAGTTCTTC. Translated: CSARGVGFSSYNEQFF.